The clone carrying this TCR beta chain was seen at least ten times. As yet, its antigen is unknown. This specimen comes from a study of T cells after yellow fever vaccination. Study-wide results and limits: Across the CD4 and CD8 compartments, a small share of clonotypes was present in both. By day 5 rather than day 15, the secondary response had peaked, though it was weaker.

CDR3 size: 19 residues. V lost 5 bases, J lost 0 bases, and 15 bases stayed unmatched. Germline V CDR1 and CDR2: SGHVS, FNYEAQ. They built TCR cDNA with 5'RACE template switching, a step that put in a universal primer site and UMIs. TCRdb recomputed calls from the 5' RACE reads with MiXCR, one row per CDR3 protein. The table has 110,000 to 150,000 distinct CDR3 sequences, about 6.2% seen once. The rearrangement uses TRBV7-6 and TRBJ2-3, with 9 bases that match TRBD2. The sequences come from CD4+ T cells sorted from PBMCs, collected 10 days after the yellow fever booster vaccination. The clonotype comes from a man aged 30 to 39 who received the YFV17D yellow fever vaccine. Here the CDR3 DNA reads TGTGCCAGCAGCCCCGGAGGCCTAGCGGGGTTTTCTAGCACAGATACGCAGTATTTT. Its translation is CASSPGGLAGFSSTDTQYF.